This T cell receptor beta chain was recorded in a study of persistence of HIV-infected CD4 T cells. The J segment lost 5 bases and the V segment lost 1 base, leaving 12 bases of the junction unmatched. Germline CDR1 and CDR2: SGHKS and YYEKEE (reference sequence). The CDR3 runs to 17 residues. The stimulus was lysate of CMV-infected fibroblasts, around 10 ug/mL. CD40L/CD69 double-negative CD45RO-high memory CD4+ T cells were collected. Undetectable plasma HIV-1 RNA below 50 copies/mL lasted at least 4 years. CD8-depleted PBMCs were stimulated 18 hours with anti-CD28/CD49d costimulation, CD40-blocking antibody and enfuvirtide. To note about this clone: No antigen is known for it.

Sequencing used immunoSEQ version 4 in survey mode. TCRdb keeps only in-frame clones here, not all; method: immunoSEQ multiplex PCR. Of 25,000 to 35,000 clones listed, over 65% are singletons. This TCR came from an adult woman with HIV who was CMV-seropositive. This sequence joins TRBV5-5 and TRBJ2-3; 8 nucleotides line up with TRBD2. Sequenced material: CD4+ T cells sorted from PBMCs after approximately 19-hour stimulation, taken from a patient who received antiretroviral therapy. The CDR3 reads CASSLYSFRGGLDTQYF. The CDR3 DNA sequence: TGTGCCAGCAGCTTGTATTCTTTTCGGGGGGGATTAGATACGCAGTATTTT.